This entry is about one T cell receptor (beta chain). No antigen is known for it. V lost 1 base to trimming and J lost 3 bases; unmatched junction nucleotides: 7. This CDR3 spans 18 amino acids. Germline V gene lookup returns CDR1 SGHVS and CDR2 FNYEAQ. This specimen belongs to a study of a mutant IDH1 vaccine in newly diagnosed glioma. Data came from immunoSEQ multiplex PCR; TCRdb stores just in-frame clones and leaves some out. The profile covers approximately 61,000 clones, with 75% to 85% appearing a single time and 5.4% taken by the ten largest. Regarding time point: week 35, safety follow-up. Every single dose of the vaccine, 300 ug of mutant IDH1 20-mer peptide, came with topical imiquimod.

This sample comprised PBMCs, obtained from a glioma patient whose treatment included an IDH1 peptide vaccine. V usage is TRBV7-6 and J usage is TRBJ2-2; TRBD2 aligns across 11 bases. The TCR was taken from a man aged 35 to 55 with glioma. CDR3 bases: TGTGCCAGCAGCTTAGAGGCTAGCGGGGGGACTTACACCGGGGAGCTGTTTTTT. Translation: CASSLEASGGTYTGELFF.